These 32 T cell receptor beta chains share one sample of origin, sequenced in a study of OX40 agonist ivuxolimab in advanced cancers. The data were produced by immunoSEQ multiplex PCR, yet TCRdb's version contains in-frame clones alone and is incomplete. The sample has tens of thousands of clones; 75% to 90% are singletons. The input for sequencing was CD4+ or CD8+ T cells sorted from blood, taken in a trial of the OX40 agonist ivuxolimab. These receptors were obtained from an adult with an advanced solid tumor such as melanoma, head and neck, liver or kidney cancer.

This clone was seen once. The rearrangement joins TRBV2 to TRBJ2-1, with D possibly matching TRBD1 (7 bases). Trimming removed 10 bases from V and 3 bases from J, with 19 bases in between. Germline V lookup: CDR1 SNHLY, CDR2 FYNNEI. This CDR3 comprises 15 residues. The CDR3 coding sequence is TGTGCCACCAAGGGGGCGGGAACTTTCTACAATGAGCAGTTCTTC. Its protein is CATKGAGTFYNEQFF. Combining the CDR3 with reference TRBV2 and TRBJ2-1 gives the whole variable domain EPEVTQTPSHQVTQMGQEVILRCVPISNHLYFYWYRQILGQKVEFLVSFYNNEISEKSEIFDDQFSVERPDGSNFTLKIRSTKLEDSAMYFCATKGAGTFYNEQFFGPGTRLTVL.

This chain uses TRBV6-5 with TRBJ2-5; 8 positions agree with TRBD2. CDR3 length: 14 amino acids. The V gene's germline CDR1 is MNHEY and CDR2 SVGAGI. The junction had 15 bases not matched to a gene; V was cut back by 7 bases and J by 11 bases. The chain's CDR3 is CASTQKAGVLEQYF. The CDR3 nucleotides read TGTGCCAGCACCCAGAAAGCGGGGGTTTTGGAGCAGTACTTC.

The chain has TRBV7-8 and TRBJ1-2; D is uncertain. This CDR3 is built from 13 residues. Trimming removed 4 bases at V and 0 bases at J, with 6 bases between. Looked up from germline, CDR1 is SGHVS and CDR2 is FQNEAQ. Here the CDR3 DNA reads TGTGCCAGCAGCTACACACCTAACTATGGCTACACCTTC. This sequence encodes CASSYTPNYGYTF.

The chain employs TRBV6-5 and TRBJ2-2, with D tentatively TRBD1 (6 bases). Trimming stripped 5 bases from V and 8 bases from J, with 18 bases between. The germline gives CDR1 MNHEY, CDR2 SVGAGI. The CDR3 consists of 15 residues. The DNA for the CDR3 is TGTGCCAGCAGTCCGTTCAGGGGCAAGGTGGGGGAGCTGTTTTTT. Translation gives CASSPFRGKVGELFF.

The rearrangement uses TRBV11-3 and TRBJ2-1, with 7 nucleotides matching TRBD2. V shed 0 bases, J shed 3 bases, and the junction held 5 bases outside the gene matches. The CDR3 consists of 16 residues. The germline V gene encodes CDR1 SGHNT and CDR2 YENEEA. CDR3 sequence: CASSLDVAGHYNEQFF. The CDR3 DNA reads TGTGCCAGCAGCTTAGATGTAGCGGGTCACTACAATGAGCAGTTCTTC.

This clone has just one count. The rearrangement joins TRBV15 to TRBJ2-5, with D possibly matching TRBD1 (5 bases). With the DNA end fitting TRBJ2-7 better, the J assignment may be wrong. CDR1 and CDR2 from the germline V gene are LNHNV and YYDKDF (reference sequence). CDR3 length equals 14 residues. CDR3 sequence reads: CATSFGAGSYEQYF. CDR3 DNA: TGTGCCACCAGTTTTGGGGCAGGCTCCTACGAGCAGTACTTC.

The chain is built from TRBV4-1 and TRBJ2-5; either TRBD1 or TRBD2 may supply D (6 bases each). Germline V gives CDR1 MGHRA, CDR2 YSYEKL. Trimming pared 4 bases from V and 0 bases from J, leaving 12 bases between. The CDR3 loop spans 15 amino acids. The DNA of the CDR3 is TGCGCCAGCAGCCGCCACAGGGACTACCAAGAGACCCAGTACTTC. Its translation is CASSRHRDYQETQYF.

The chain carries TRBV28 and TRBJ2-2, with D perhaps matching TRBD1 (5 bases). The CDR3 sequence is 15 residues long. CDR1 is MDHEN and CDR2 is SYDVKM in the germline V gene. Between the trimmed V and J ends, which lost 0 bases and 4 bases, there was a span of 9 bases. This CDR3 reads CASSLWGRVTGELFF. CDR3 sequence (DNA): TGTGCCAGCAGTTTATGGGGCAGGGTCACCGGGGAGCTGTTTTTT.

J is TRBJ1-2 and V is TRBV29-1; no definite D call. The CDR3 is 10 residues long. Deletions cut 7 bases from V and 6 bases from J, with 9 bases between. Germline V CDR1 and CDR2: SQVTM, ANQGSEA. CDR3 region: CSATLDGYTF. The CDR3 DNA follows: TGCAGCGCAACCCTGGATGGCTACACCTTC.

The genes are TRBV4-1 and TRBJ2-3, with D possibly TRBD2 on 5 matching bases. The CDR3 totals 18 residues. Germline V CDR1 and CDR2: MGHRA, YSYEKL. Deletions cut 2 bases from V and 6 bases from J, with 24 bases between. The CDR3 loop is CASSQPKREGSAQDTQYF. CDR3 sequence (DNA): TGCGCCAGCAGCCAACCCAAACGAGAGGGTTCAGCACAGGATACGCAGTATTTT.

The J gene is TRBJ2-7, the V gene TRBV28, with D maybe TRBD1 (6 bases). Germline V lookup: CDR1 MDHEN, CDR2 SYDVKM. V lost 5 bases to trimming and J lost 3 bases, with 14 bases between them. CDR3 length equals 14 residues. CDR3 in DNA: TGTGCCAGCAGTACACAGGGATACCGCTACGAGCAGTACTTC. Its protein is CASSTQGYRYEQYF.

The chain joins TRBV28 to TRBJ2-7, with 10 bases lining up with TRBD2. Germline CDR1 and CDR2: MDHEN and SYDVKM. The CDR3 contains 15 residues. Trimming at V came to 5 bases and at J to 2 bases, leaving 6 bases not matched to a gene. The CDR3 DNA reads TGTGCCAGCAGTCCCACACTAGCGGGAACCTACGAGCAGTACTTC. Protein sequence: CASSPTLAGTYEQYF.

The V and J genes are TRBV4-1 and TRBJ1-4; possibly TRBD1 for D (6 bases). Germline V gene data show CDR1 as MGHRA and CDR2 as YSYEKL. CDR3 length: 15 amino acids. With 6 bases removed from V and 1 base from J, the gap between germline ends came to 12 bases. CDR3 residues: CASSSRGGTNEKLFF. The CDR3, as DNA: TGCGCCAGCAGTTCCAGGGGTGGAACTAATGAAAAACTGTTTTTT.

The chain carries TRBV19 and TRBJ1-2; D is uncertain. This CDR3 has 15 amino acids. Trimming removed 0 bases at V and 4 bases at J, with 12 bases between. CDR1 and CDR2 from the germline V gene are LNHDA and SQIVND (reference sequence). CDR3 sequence (DNA): TGTGCCAGTAGTATAGATCAAGGACCGATCTATGGCTACACCTTC. Its translation: CASSIDQGPIYGYTF.

The chain carries TRBV19 and TRBJ1-5; D is ambiguous. V was pared by 6 bases and J by 1 base, with 13 bases between. CDR3 length equals 15 residues. Per the germline V gene, CDR1 is LNHDA and CDR2 is SQIVND (reference sequence). The DNA for the CDR3 is TGTGCCAGTAGAGTTTGGGTTCCAAGCAATCAGCCCCAGCATTTT. Translating gives CASRVWVPSNQPQHF.

By proportion, this clone is medium-sized. The chain couples TRBV4-1 to TRBJ1-1; D may be TRBD1 (5 bases). V shed 3 bases and J shed 0 bases, with 8 bases lying between them. Germline V gene sequence: CDR1 MGHRA, CDR2 YSYEKL. CDR3 length equals 14 residues. This CDR3 is CASSQGPMNTEAFF. CDR3 nucleotides: TGCGCCAGCAGCCAGGGGCCGATGAACACTGAAGCTTTCTTT.

This clone was recorded a few times. The chain combines TRBV2 with TRBJ2-3; a possible D gene is TRBD2 (6 bases). CDR1 is SNHLY, CDR2 FYNNEI, per germline. V lost 7 bases and J 2 bases, leaving 13 bases between the germline ends. The CDR3 is made up of 14 amino acids. CDR3 protein: CASTRELNTDTQYF. The CDR3, as DNA: TGTGCCAGCACCCGGGAGTTAAACACAGATACGCAGTATTTT. Full variable domain (remainder filled in from reference TRBV2 and TRBJ2-3): EPEVTQTPSHQVTQMGQEVILRCVPISNHLYFYWYRQILGQKVEFLVSFYNNEISEKSEIFDDQFSVERPDGSNFTLKIRSTKLEDSAMYFCASTRELNTDTQYFGPGTRLTVL.

The V gene is TRBV6-5, the J gene TRBJ1-2; 9 bases agree with TRBD1. The length of the CDR3 is 15 residues. The germline gives CDR1 MNHEY, CDR2 SVGAGI. Trimming removed 4 bases from V and 5 bases from J; junction bases left unmatched: 8. The DNA for the CDR3 is TGTGCCAGCAGTTTTGGACCGGGACAGGGATATGGCTACACCTTC. Translation: CASSFGPGQGYGYTF.

In this sample, this clone turned up a few times. This chain joins TRBV29-1 and TRBJ2-7; TRBD2 aligns across 11 bases. Germline V CDR1 and CDR2: SQVTM, ANQGSEA. Germline trimming cut 4 bases from V and 0 bases from J; bases unmatched to any gene: 5. This CDR3 contains 15 residues. CDR3 region: CSVVGLAGTSYEQYF. In DNA, the CDR3 is TGCAGCGTTGTAGGACTAGCGGGTACCTCCTACGAGCAGTACTTC.

V and J are TRBV5-1 and TRBJ2-1, with 7 positions matching TRBD2. Per germline, CDR1 SGHRS and CDR2 YFSETQ. The V segment lost 4 bases and the J segment 0 bases; nucleotides outside the gene matches: 4. CDR3 size: 15 residues. The CDR3 nucleotides are TGCGCCAGCAGCAATAAGCGGGGCTCCTACAATGAGCAGTTCTTC. Encoded protein: CASSNKRGSYNEQFF.

This chain links TRBV19 with TRBJ1-5; D unresolved. CDR3 size: 12 residues. Germline CDR1 LNHDA, CDR2 SQIVND (reference sequence). The V and J ends lost 0 bases and 13 bases respectively, with 10 bases between them. The CDR3, as DNA: TGTGCCAGTAGTATAGATTTAGGATCTCAGCATTTT. Its protein product is CASSIDLGSQHF.

The chain recombines TRBV18 with TRBJ2-7; no clear D. This CDR3 region has 13 residues. Trimming shortened V by 0 bases and J by 5 bases, and 8 bases separated the two germline ends. CDR1 and CDR2 from the germline V gene are KGHSH and LQKENI. CDR3 sequence: CASSPPSGHEQYF. CDR3 bases: TGTGCCAGCTCACCACCGTCCGGCCACGAGCAGTACTTC.

This sequence joins TRBV4-1 and TRBJ2-1, with TRBD2 matching 9 bases. This CDR3 contains 16 residues. Germline V gene data show CDR1 as MGHRA and CDR2 as YSYEKL. Losses at the gene ends were 3 bases for V and 2 bases for J; bases not matched to a gene: 5. The CDR3 is CASSQVRLAAYNEQFF. In DNA, the CDR3 is TGCGCCAGCAGCCAGGTTAGACTAGCGGCCTACAATGAGCAGTTCTTC.

The chain is built from TRBV9 and TRBJ2-3; D unresolved. The CDR3 length is 12 residues. CDR1 SGDLS and CDR2 YYNGEE come from the germline V gene. Trimming left V 0 bases short and J 6 bases short, with 5 bases between. CDR3: CASSVELDTQYF. The CDR3 DNA reads TGTGCCAGCAGCGTAGAACTGGATACGCAGTATTTT.

The CDR3 here is CASSQGEGYNEQFF. DNA for the CDR3: TGCGCCAGCAGCCAAGGTGAAGGTTACAATGAGCAGTTCTTC. This chain connects TRBV4-1 to TRBJ2-1; D uncertain. The germline gives CDR1 MGHRA, CDR2 YSYEKL. With 1 base removed from V and 4 bases from J, the gap between germline ends came to 8 bases. This CDR3 comprises 14 residues.

This clone showed up just once. This chain links TRBV6-6 with TRBJ1-1, with no clear D. The CDR3 spans 13 residues. Between the trimmed V and J ends, which lost 7 bases and 4 bases, there was a span of 13 bases. From germline, CDR1 is MNHNY and CDR2 SVGAGI (reference sequence). The CDR3 loop is CASTASTGTEAFF. As DNA, the CDR3 is TGTGCCAGCACCGCGAGTACGGGCACTGAAGCTTTCTTT.

This sequence joins TRBV28 and TRBJ2-1; 12 bases match TRBD2. Germline CDR1 reads MDHEN; CDR2 reads SYDVKM. J gave up 4 bases and V 5 bases, and 9 bases lay outside the gene matches. The CDR3 runs 17 residues. The CDR3 region has the DNA TGTGCCAGCAGTCCCATTTTGACTAGCGGGAGATACAATGAGCAGTTCTTC. The encoded protein is CASSPILTSGRYNEQFF.

The chain's CDR3 is CASRGGGPYNEQFF. In DNA, the CDR3 is TGCGCCAGCAGGGGGGGCGGACCCTACAATGAGCAGTTCTTC. The chain has TRBV4-1 and TRBJ2-1, with D perhaps given as TRBD1 or TRBD2 (6 bases each). The V and J ends lost 6 bases and 2 bases respectively, with 11 bases between them. Germline CDR1 MGHRA, CDR2 YSYEKL. The CDR3 extends over 14 amino acids.

This sequence joins TRBV19 and TRBJ2-7; 9 nucleotides align to TRBD2. The CDR3 is 14 residues long. Germline lookup yields CDR1 LNHDA and CDR2 SQIVND (reference sequence). V lost 1 base and J lost 3; bases outside the gene matches: 1. The CDR3 here is CASSIGSGSYEQYF. CDR3 DNA: TGTGCCAGTAGTATAGGTAGCGGGAGCTACGAGCAGTACTTC.

The J gene is TRBJ2-7, the V gene TRBV5-1; TRBD1 matches 10 bases. CDR1 is SGHRS, CDR2 YFSETQ, per germline. This CDR3 has 15 residues. Trimming took 4 bases from V and 2 from J; bases not matched to a gene: 6. In nucleotides, the CDR3 is TGCGCCAGCAGCATTGGGACAGGGGTTACCTACGAGCAGTACTTC. Translated, it gives CASSIGTGVTYEQYF.

This rearrangement joins TRBV30 to TRBJ1-1, with a tentative D call TRBD1 (5 bases). This CDR3 contains 13 residues. Trimming removed 0 bases from V and 6 bases from J, with 11 bases in between. Germline loops: CDR1 GTSNPN, CDR2 SVGIG (reference sequence). The CDR3 reads CAWSVQAGAEAFF. As DNA, the CDR3 is TGTGCCTGGAGTGTTCAAGCGGGGGCTGAAGCTTTCTTT.

The chain recombines TRBV27 with TRBJ1-5; 10 bases are a match to TRBD1. Germline V gives CDR1 MNHEY, CDR2 SMNVEV (reference sequence). The CDR3 is made up of 15 amino acids. The V gene end was trimmed by 6 bases and the J gene end by 3 bases; junction bases not matched to a gene: 5. This CDR3 reads CASRSGQGDNQPQHF. In nucleotides, the CDR3 is TGTGCCAGCAGAAGCGGACAGGGGGACAATCAGCCCCAGCATTTT.